This TCR beta chain was sequenced in a study of response to subunit inactivated influenza vaccine. The study, taken as a whole, reports: Each seasonal flu vaccination may recruit only limited new T cells, authors suggested.

TCRdb reanalysed the RT-PCR reads using MiXCR and keeps one entry per CDR3 protein. The sample includes about 780,000 distinct CDR3 sequences, approximately 17% of them seen just once. The table lists this clonotype with a few counts. Its antigen is still unknown. The germline V gene encodes CDR1 ENHRY and CDR2 SYGVKD. V lost 8 bases, J lost 2 bases, and 8 bases stayed unmatched. This CDR3 is 16 amino acids long. The chain links TRBV10-3 to TRBJ2-6, with TRBD2 identical over 8 bases. The clonotype comes from a man in his fifties who received an inactivated influenza vaccine. Sequenced here: PBMCs from blood, sampled 4 to 6 days after vaccination. The CDR3, as DNA: TGTGCCATCTTGGGGACTAGTATCCCTGGGGCCAACGTCCTGACTTTC. Amino acid sequence: CAILGTSIPGANVLTF.